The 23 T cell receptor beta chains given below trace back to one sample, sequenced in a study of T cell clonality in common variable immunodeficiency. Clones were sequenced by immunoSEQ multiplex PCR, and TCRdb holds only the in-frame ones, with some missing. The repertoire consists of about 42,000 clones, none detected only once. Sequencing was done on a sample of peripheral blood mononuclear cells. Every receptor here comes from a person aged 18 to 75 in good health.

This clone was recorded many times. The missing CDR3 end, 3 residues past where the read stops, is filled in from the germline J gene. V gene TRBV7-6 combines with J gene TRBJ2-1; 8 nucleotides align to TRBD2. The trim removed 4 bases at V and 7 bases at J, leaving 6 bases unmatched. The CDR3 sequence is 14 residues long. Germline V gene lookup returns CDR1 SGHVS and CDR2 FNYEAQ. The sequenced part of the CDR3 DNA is TGTGCCAGCAGCTGGACTAGCCTTGGGAATGAG. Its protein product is CASSWTSLGNE. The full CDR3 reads CASSWTSLGNEQFF.

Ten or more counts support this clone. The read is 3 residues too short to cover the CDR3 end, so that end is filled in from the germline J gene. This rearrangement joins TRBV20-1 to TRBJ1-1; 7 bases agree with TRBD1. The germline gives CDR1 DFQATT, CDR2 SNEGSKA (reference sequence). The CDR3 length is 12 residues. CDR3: CSASEQGRKAFF. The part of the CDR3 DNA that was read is TGCAGTGCCAGCGAACAGGGGAGGAAA.

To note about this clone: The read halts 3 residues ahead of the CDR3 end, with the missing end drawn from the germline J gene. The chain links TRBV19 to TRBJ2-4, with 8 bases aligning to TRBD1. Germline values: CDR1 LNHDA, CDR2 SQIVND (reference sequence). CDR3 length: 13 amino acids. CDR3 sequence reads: CASNYRGNYGQYF. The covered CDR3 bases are TGTGCCAGTAACTACAGGGGGAACTATGGT.

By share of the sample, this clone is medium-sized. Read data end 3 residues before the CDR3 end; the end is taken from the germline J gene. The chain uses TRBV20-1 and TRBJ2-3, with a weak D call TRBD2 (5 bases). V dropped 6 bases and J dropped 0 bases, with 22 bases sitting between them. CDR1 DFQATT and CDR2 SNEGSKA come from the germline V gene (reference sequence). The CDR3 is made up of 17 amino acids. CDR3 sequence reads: CSAPRRGFSPSTDTQYF. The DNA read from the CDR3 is TGCAGTGCCCCCCGCCGCGGGTTTAGCCCAAGCACAGATACG.

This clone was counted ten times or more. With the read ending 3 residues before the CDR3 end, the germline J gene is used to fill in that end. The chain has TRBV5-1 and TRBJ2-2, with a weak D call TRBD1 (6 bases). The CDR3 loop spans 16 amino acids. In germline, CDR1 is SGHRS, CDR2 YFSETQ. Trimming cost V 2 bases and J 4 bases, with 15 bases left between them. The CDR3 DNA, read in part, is TGCGCCAGCAGCTTAGTAGTGCAGGGGAGCACCGGGGAG. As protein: CASSLVVQGSTGE. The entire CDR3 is CASSLVVQGSTGELFF.

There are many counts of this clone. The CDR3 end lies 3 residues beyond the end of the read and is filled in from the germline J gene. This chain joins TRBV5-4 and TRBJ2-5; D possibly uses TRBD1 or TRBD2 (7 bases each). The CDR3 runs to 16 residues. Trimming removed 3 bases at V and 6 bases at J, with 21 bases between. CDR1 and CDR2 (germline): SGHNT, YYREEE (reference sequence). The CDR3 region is CASSSEGGGSLKTQYF. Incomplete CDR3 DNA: TGTGCCAGCAGCTCCGAAGGGGGCGGGAGCTTAAAGACC.

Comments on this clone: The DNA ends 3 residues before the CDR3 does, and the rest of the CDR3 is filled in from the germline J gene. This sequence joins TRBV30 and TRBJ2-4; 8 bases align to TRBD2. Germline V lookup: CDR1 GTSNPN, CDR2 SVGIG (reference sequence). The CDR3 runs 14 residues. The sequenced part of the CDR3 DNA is TGTGCCTGGAGTAGCGCGGGGGGTCTATATGGT. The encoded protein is CAWSSAGGLYG. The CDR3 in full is CAWSSAGGLYGQYF.

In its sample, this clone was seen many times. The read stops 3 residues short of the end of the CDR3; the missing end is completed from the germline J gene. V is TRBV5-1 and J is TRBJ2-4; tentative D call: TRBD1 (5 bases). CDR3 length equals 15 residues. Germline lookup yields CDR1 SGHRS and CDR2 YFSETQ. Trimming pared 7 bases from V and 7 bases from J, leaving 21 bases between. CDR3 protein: CASASDGAGQNIQYF. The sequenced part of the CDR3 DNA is TGCGCCAGCGCCTCCGATGGGGCAGGGCAGAACATT. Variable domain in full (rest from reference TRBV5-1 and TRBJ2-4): KAGVTQTPRYLIKTRGQQVTLSCSPISGHRSVSWYQQTPGQGLQFLFEYFSETQRNKGNFPGRFSGRQFSNSRSEMNVSTLELGDSALYLCASASDGAGQNIQYFGAGTRLSVL.

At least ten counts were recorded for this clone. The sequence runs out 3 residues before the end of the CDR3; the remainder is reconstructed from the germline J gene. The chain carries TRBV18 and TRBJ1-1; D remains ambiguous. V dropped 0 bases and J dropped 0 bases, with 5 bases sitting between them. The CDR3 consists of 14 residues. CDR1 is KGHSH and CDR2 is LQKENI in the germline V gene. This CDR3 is CASSPPTMNTEAFF. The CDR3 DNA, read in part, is TGTGCCAGCTCACCACCAACAATGAACACTGAA.

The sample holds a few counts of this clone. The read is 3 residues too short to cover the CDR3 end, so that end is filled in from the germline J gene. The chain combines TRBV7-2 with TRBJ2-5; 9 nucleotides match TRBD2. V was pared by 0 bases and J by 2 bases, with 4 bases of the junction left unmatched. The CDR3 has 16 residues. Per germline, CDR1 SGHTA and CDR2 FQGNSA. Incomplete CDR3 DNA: TGTGCCAGCAGCTTAGCCCCGCGGGGGGGTCAAGAGACC. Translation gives CASSLAPRGGQET. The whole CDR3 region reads CASSLAPRGGQETQYF.

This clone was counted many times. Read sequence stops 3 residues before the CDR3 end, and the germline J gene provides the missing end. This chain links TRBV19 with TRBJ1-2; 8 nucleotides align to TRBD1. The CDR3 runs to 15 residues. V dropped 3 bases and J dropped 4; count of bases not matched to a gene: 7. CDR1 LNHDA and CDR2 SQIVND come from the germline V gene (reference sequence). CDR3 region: CASSIAGGSIYGYTF. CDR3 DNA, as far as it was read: TGTGCCAGTAGTATTGCAGGGGGCAGCATCTATGGC.

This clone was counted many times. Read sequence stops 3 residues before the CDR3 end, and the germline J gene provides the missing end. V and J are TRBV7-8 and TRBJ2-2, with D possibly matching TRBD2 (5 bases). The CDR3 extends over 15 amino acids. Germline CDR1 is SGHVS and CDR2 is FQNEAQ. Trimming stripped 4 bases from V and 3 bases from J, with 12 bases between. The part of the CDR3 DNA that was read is TGTGCCAGCAGCTACAATACCGGGGACACCGGGGAG. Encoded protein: CASSYNTGDTGE. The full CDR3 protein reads CASSYNTGDTGELFF.

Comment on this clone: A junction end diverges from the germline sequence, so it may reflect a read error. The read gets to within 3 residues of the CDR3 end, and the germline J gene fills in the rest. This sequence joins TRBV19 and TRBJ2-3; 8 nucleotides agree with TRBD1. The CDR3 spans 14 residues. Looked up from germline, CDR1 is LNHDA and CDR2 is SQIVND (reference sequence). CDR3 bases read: TGTGCCAGTAGTTTAGACAGGGGTAATCAGCCG. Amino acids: CASSLDRGNQP. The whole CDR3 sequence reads CASSLDRGNQPQYF.

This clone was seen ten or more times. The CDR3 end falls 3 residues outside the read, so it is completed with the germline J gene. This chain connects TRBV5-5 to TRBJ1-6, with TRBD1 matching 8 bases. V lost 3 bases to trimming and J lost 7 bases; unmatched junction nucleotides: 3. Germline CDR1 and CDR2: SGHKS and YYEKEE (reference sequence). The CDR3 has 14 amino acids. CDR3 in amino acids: CASSWTGSNSPLHF. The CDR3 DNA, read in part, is TGTGCCAGCAGCTGGACAGGGTCCAATTCACCC. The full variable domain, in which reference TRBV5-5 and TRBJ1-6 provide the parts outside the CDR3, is DAGVTQSPTHLIKTRGQQVTLRCSPISGHKSVSWYQQVLGQGPQFIFQYYEKEERGRGNFPDRFSARQFPNYSSELNVNALLLGDSALYLCASSWTGSNSPLHFGNGTRLTVT.

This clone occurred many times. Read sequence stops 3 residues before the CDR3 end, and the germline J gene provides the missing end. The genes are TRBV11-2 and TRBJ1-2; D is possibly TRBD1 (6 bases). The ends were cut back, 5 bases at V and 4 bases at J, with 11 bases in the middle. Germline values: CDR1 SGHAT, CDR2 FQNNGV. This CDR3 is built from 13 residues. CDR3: CASSPGQIYGYTF. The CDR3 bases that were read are TGTGCCAGCAGCCCCGGACAGATCTATGGC.

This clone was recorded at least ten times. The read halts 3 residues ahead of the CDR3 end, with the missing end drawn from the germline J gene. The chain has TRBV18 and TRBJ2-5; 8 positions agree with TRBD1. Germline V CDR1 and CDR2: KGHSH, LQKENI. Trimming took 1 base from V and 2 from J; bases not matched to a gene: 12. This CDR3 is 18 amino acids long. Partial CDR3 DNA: TGTGCCAGCTCACCACTAGACTCCCAGGGGGCGCATCAAGAGACC. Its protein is CASSPLDSQGAHQET. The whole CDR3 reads CASSPLDSQGAHQETQYF.

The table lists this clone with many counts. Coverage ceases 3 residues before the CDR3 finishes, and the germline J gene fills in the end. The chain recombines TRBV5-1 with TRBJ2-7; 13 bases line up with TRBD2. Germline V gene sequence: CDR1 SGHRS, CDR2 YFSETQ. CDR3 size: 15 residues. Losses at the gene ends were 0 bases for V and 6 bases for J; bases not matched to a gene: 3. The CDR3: CASSLAGLAGAEQYF. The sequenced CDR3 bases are TGCGCCAGCAGCTTGGCTGGACTAGCGGGAGCCGAG.

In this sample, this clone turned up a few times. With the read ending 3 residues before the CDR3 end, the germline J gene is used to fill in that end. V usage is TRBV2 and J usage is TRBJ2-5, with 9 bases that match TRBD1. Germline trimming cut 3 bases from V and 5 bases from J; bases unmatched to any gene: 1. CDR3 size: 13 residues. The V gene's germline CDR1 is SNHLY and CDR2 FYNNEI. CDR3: CASSDDRGETQYF. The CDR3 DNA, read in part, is TGTGCCAGCAGTGACGACAGGGGGGAGACC.

The sequenced CDR3 bases are TGTGCCAGCAGCTTTCTACAGGGGGTGGATACTGAA. It specifies CASSFLQGVDTE. The whole CDR3 protein is CASSFLQGVDTEAFF. The chain is built from TRBV7-9 and TRBJ1-1; TRBD1 matches at 8 bases. With the read ending 3 residues before the CDR3 end, the germline J gene is used to fill in that end. Germline values: CDR1 SEHNR, CDR2 FQNEAQ (reference sequence). V lost 3 bases, J lost 5 bases, and 8 bases stayed unmatched. The CDR3 has 15 residues.

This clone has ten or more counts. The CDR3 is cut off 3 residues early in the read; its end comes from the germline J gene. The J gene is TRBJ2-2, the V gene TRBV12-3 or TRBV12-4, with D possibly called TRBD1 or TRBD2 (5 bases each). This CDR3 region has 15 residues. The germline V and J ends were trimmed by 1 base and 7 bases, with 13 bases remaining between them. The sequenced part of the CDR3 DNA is TGTGCCAGCAGTTTAGGAGGGGCGCAGGGCGGGGAG. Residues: CASSLGGAQGGE. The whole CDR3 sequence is CASSLGGAQGGELFF.

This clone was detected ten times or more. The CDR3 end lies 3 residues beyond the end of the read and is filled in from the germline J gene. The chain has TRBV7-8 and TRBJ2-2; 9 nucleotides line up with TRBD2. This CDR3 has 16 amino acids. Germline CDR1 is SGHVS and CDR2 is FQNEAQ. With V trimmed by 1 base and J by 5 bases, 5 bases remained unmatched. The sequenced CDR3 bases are TGTGCCAGCAGCTTAGTATGGCTAGCGGGAACCGGGGAG. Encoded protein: CASSLVWLAGTGE. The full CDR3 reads CASSLVWLAGTGELFF.

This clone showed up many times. The covered CDR3 bases are TGTGCCAGCAGTGAAGGGACAGGTTCCACTGAA. It is translated as CASSEGTGSTE. From start to end, the CDR3 is CASSEGTGSTEAFF. This chain uses TRBV2 with TRBJ1-1; TRBD1 agrees at 7 bases. The CDR3 end is not reached by the read, which stops 3 residues before it; the germline J gene fills it in. The CDR3 contains 14 residues. V gave up 1 base and J gave up 4 bases; unmatched junction bases: 3. Germline values: CDR1 SNHLY, CDR2 FYNNEI.

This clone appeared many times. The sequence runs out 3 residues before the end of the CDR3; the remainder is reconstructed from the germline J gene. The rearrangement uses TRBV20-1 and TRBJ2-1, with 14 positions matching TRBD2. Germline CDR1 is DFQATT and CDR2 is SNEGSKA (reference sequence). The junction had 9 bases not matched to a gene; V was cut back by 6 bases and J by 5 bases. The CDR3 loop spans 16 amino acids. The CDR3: CSARSRTSGRHNEQFF. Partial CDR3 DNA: TGCAGTGCCAGATCCCGGACTAGCGGGAGGCACAATGAG.